A single sample is the source of the 21 T cell receptor beta chains below, sequenced in a study of cytomegalovirus exposure and HLA in healthy donors. The study ran its PCR with 60 Vbeta and 13 Jbeta primers. Only in-frame clones appear in the TCRdb table, and some are missing; sequencing was by immunoSEQ multiplex PCR. The top ten hold approximately 4.8% of the sample, which has around 58,000 clones, 77% seen once. Sequenced input: PBMCs. Receptors originate from a male donor in good health and CMV-seropositive.

This clone occurred once. The V call is TRBV2, the J call TRBJ1-5; 9 bases line up with TRBD1. The germline CDR1 and CDR2 sequences are SNHLY and FYNNEI. J lost 5 bases, V lost 6 bases, and 5 bases had no gene match. The CDR3 sequence is 14 residues long. For the CDR3, the DNA is TGTGCCAGCAGCGACAGGACAGGGGATCAGCCCCAGCATTTT. Amino acids: CASSDRTGDQPQHF. The entire variable domain, with the rest obtained from reference TRBV2 and TRBJ1-5, is as follows: EPEVTQTPSHQVTQMGQEVILRCVPISNHLYFYWYRQILGQKVEFLVSFYNNEISEKSEIFDDQFSVERPDGSNFTLKIRSTKLEDSAMYFCASSDRTGDQPQHFGDGTRLSIL.

This chain joins TRBV5-4 and TRBJ2-2; 7 positions agree with TRBD2. This CDR3 region has 16 residues. Germline CDR1 and CDR2: SGHNT and YYREEE (reference sequence). V gave up 1 base and J gave up 1 base; unmatched junction bases: 4. The DNA of the CDR3 is TGTGCCAGCAGCTTGTTTGGCGGGGGGAACACCGGGGAGCTGTTTTTT. Its protein is CASSLFGGGNTGELFF.

This clone showed up just once. This chain uses TRBV2 with TRBJ2-2; possibly TRBD1 for D (6 bases). Germline values: CDR1 SNHLY, CDR2 FYNNEI. This CDR3 spans 14 amino acids. V was trimmed by 8 bases and J by 1 base, leaving 11 bases between them. CDR3 nucleotides: TGTGCCAGCCTACACAGGGAGAACACCGGGGAGCTGTTTTTT. Translation: CASLHRENTGELFF.

This chain joins TRBV27 and TRBJ2-2; D is undetermined. The V end was cut by 6 bases, the J end by 1 base, with 3 bases between. The V gene's germline CDR1 is MNHEY and CDR2 SMNVEV (reference sequence). This CDR3 spans 12 amino acids. CDR3 region: CASSRNTGELFF. DNA of the CDR3: TGTGCCAGCAGCCGGAACACCGGGGAGCTGTTTTTT.

The chain links TRBV5-4 to TRBJ2-5; D might be TRBD1 (6 bases). CDR3 length equals 13 residues. CDR1 is SGHNT, CDR2 YYREEE, per germline (reference sequence). The V end lost 6 bases, the J end lost 7 bases, and 16 bases lay between the germline ends. The CDR3 sequence: CASTTAGQRTQYF. CDR3 DNA: TGTGCCAGCACCACTGCTGGACAGAGGACCCAGTACTTC.

The J gene is TRBJ1-1, the V gene TRBV5-6; TRBD1 might be the D (5 bases). V shed 4 bases and J shed 1 base, with 11 bases lying between them. Looked up from germline, CDR1 is SGHDT and CDR2 is YYEEEE. The length of the CDR3 is 14 residues. CDR3 residues: CASSARARNTEAFF. In nucleotides, the CDR3 is TGTGCCAGCAGCGCCAGGGCGAGGAACACTGAAGCTTTCTTT.

The count of this clone is one. The rearrangement joins TRBV19 to TRBJ1-2; 7 nucleotides agree with TRBD1. The CDR3 totals 15 residues. Germline CDR1 LNHDA, CDR2 SQIVND (reference sequence). With V trimmed by 1 base and J by 6 bases, 8 bases remained unmatched. In nucleotides, the CDR3 is TGTGCCAGTAGTATAGGCGTGGAGACAGGGAATGGCTACACCTTC. Translated: CASSIGVETGNGYTF.

The chain recombines TRBV6-5 with TRBJ2-2; 8 bases are shared with TRBD2. The CDR3 spans 15 residues. Germline V CDR1 and CDR2: MNHEY, SVGAGI. Trimming cost V 6 bases and J 11 bases; bases outside gene matches: 14. Here the CDR3 DNA reads TGTGCCAGCAGGTCAGGGGCGGGAGGTCTTTTAGAGCTGTTTTTT. Translating it yields CASRSGAGGLLELFF.

The count of this clone is one. V is TRBV11-2 and J is TRBJ2-5; TRBD2 matches 13 bases. The CDR3 is made up of 19 amino acids. In germline, CDR1 is SGHAT, CDR2 FQNNGV. The J segment lost 4 bases and the V segment lost 2 bases, leaving 13 bases of the junction unmatched. The CDR3 coding sequence is TGTGCCAGCAGCTTAATCTTTGGCGGGACTAGCGGGGATGGAGAGACCCAGTACTTC. It is translated as CASSLIFGGTSGDGETQYF.

This clone was detected only once. V and J are TRBV2 and TRBJ2-1; 11 bases are a match to TRBD2. V shed 8 bases, J shed 4 bases, and the junction held 10 bases outside the gene matches. The germline gives CDR1 SNHLY, CDR2 FYNNEI. The CDR3 has 16 residues. The CDR3 reads CASSRRGTSGYNEQFF. The DNA for the CDR3 is TGTGCCAGCTCCCGACGGGGGACTAGCGGTTACAATGAGCAGTTCTTC.

V usage is TRBV6-4 and J usage is TRBJ1-1; D is ambiguous. The V gene's germline CDR1 is MRHNA and CDR2 SNTAGT. This CDR3 region has 13 residues. The germline V and J ends were trimmed by 2 bases and 11 bases, with 15 bases remaining between them. This CDR3 reads CASSDDGPTRAFF. DNA for the CDR3: TGTGCCAGCAGTGACGATGGCCCGACGAGGGCTTTCTTT.

This chain joins TRBV4-1 and TRBJ2-5; 8 nucleotides match TRBD2. Germline CDR1 is MGHRA and CDR2 is YSYEKL. V lost 3 bases and J lost 2; bases outside the gene matches: 8. The CDR3 contains 16 residues. CDR3 amino acids: CASSHPTTGGQETQYF. The DNA for the CDR3 is TGCGCCAGCAGCCACCCCACAACGGGGGGGCAAGAGACCCAGTACTTC.

The chain joins TRBV4-3 to TRBJ2-7, with TRBD1 as a possible D gene (6 bases). V was clipped by 3 bases and J by 4 bases, with 13 bases between them. The CDR3 loop spans 14 amino acids. From germline, CDR1 is LGHNA and CDR2 YSLEER. The CDR3 nucleotides read TGCGCCAGCAGCCAGGAACAGGGAACGTACGAGCAGTACTTC. It translates to CASSQEQGTYEQYF.

The chain carries TRBV30 and TRBJ1-5; D is uncertain. Germline V CDR1 and CDR2: GTSNPN, SVGIG (reference sequence). CDR3 length: 13 residues. With 1 base removed from V and 4 bases from J, the gap between germline ends came to 8 bases. The CDR3, as DNA: TGTGCCTGGAGTGACATGAGGAATCAGCCCCAGCATTTT. Residues: CAWSDMRNQPQHF.

V and J are TRBV30 and TRBJ1-1, with 8 nucleotides matching TRBD1. There are 13 residues in the CDR3. The V and J ends lost 1 base and 5 bases, in that order; junction bases with no gene match: 3. CDR1 and CDR2 from the germline V gene are GTSNPN and SVGIG (reference sequence). DNA for the CDR3: TGTGCCTGGAGTGAGACAGGGGCGACTGAAGCTTTCTTT. Its protein product is CAWSETGATEAFF.

The V and J genes are TRBV19 and TRBJ1-3, with 8 bases matching TRBD1. The germline V gene has CDR1 LNHDA and CDR2 SQIVND (reference sequence). The CDR3 length is 15 residues. The DNA for the CDR3 is TGTGTCCCCGGGGGTCGGACAGGGTCTGGAAACACCATATATTTT. Its protein product is CVPGGRTGSGNTIYF.

In the case of this clone: An end of the junction does not agree with germline; a read error may underlie this. Other DNA sequences of this sample code for an identical CDR3. The chain joins TRBV29-1 to TRBJ1-1; 10 bases map to TRBD1. The CDR3 totals 17 residues. Germline values: CDR1 SQVTM, CDR2 ANQGSEA. The CDR3 region is CSVESVLIDRGRTEAFF. The CDR3 nucleotides read TGCAGCGTTGAATCCGTTTTGATTGACAGGGGGCGAACTGAAGCTTTCTTC.

This chain links TRBV11-2 with TRBJ2-7; TRBD1 might be the D (6 bases). This CDR3 has 15 residues. In germline, CDR1 is SGHAT, CDR2 FQNNGV. The V end lost 4 bases, the J end lost 4 bases, and 17 bases lay between the germline ends. The CDR3 region has the DNA TGTGCCAGCAGCTCGCCATTCGGACAGAAATACGAGCAGTACTTC. Protein: CASSSPFGQKYEQYF. Supplemented by reference TRBV11-2 and TRBJ2-7, the full variable domain reads EAGVAQSPRYKIIEKRQSVAFWCNPISGHATLYWYQQILGQGPKLLIQFQNNGVVDDSQLPKDRFSAERLKGVDSTLKIQPAKLEDSAVYLCASSSPFGQKYEQYFGPGTRLTVT.

The CDR3 bases are TGTGCCAGCAGTTTACCCGGCAGGGTCTCTAGGGATGAAAAACTGTTTTTT. Translated: CASSLPGRVSRDEKLFF. The chain carries TRBV28 and TRBJ1-4; TRBD1 is a possible D gene (5 bases). Between the trimmed V and J ends, which lost 2 bases and 6 bases, there was a span of 19 bases. The CDR3 runs 17 residues. Germline V gives CDR1 MDHEN, CDR2 SYDVKM.

The J gene is TRBJ1-1, the V gene TRBV7-6; maybe TRBD1 (5 bases). CDR3 length: 13 amino acids. Germline-derived CDR1 and CDR2 are SGHVS and FNYEAQ. V gave up 5 bases and J gave up 6 bases, with 13 bases separating them. The CDR3: CASSPPHRPEAFF. The DNA of the CDR3 is TGTGCCAGCAGCCCCCCCCACAGGCCTGAAGCTTTCTTT. The whole variable domain, remainder taken from reference TRBV7-6 and TRBJ1-1, is GAGVSQSPRYKVTKRGQDVALRCDPISGHVSLYWYRQALGQGPEFLTYFNYEAQQDKSGLPNDRFSAERPEGSISTLTIQRTEQRDSAMYRCASSPPHRPEAFFGQGTRLTVV.

CDR3 loop: CASSSTPGQGSYF. The CDR3 DNA reads as TGTGCCAGCAGCAGTACTCCGGGACAGGGGTCGTATTTT. The chain has TRBV6-5 and TRBJ2-3, with 10 bases aligning to TRBD1. This CDR3 spans 13 amino acids. Germline V gives CDR1 MNHEY, CDR2 SVGAGI. Trimming took 6 bases from V and 14 from J; bases not matched to a gene: 11.